At least ten counts were recorded for the clone carrying this T cell receptor (beta chain). What it binds is not known. To make TCR beta libraries, researchers used iRepertoire HTBI primers and Arm-PCR of CDR3 regions. From the multiplex PCR reads, TCRdb called clonotypes with MiXCR, one entry per CDR3 protein. The sample holds approximately 350,000 distinct CDR3 sequences, 10% to 15% seen once. The record originates from a study of regulatory T cells in long-lasting Graves disease. Study-level findings and limits: Only peripheral blood was studied, not thyroid tissue.

Time point indicated: newly diagnosed GD, antithyroid drugs for less than 3 months. From RNA extracted from PBMCs, the TCR library was made. V dropped 6 bases and J dropped 4; count of bases not matched to a gene: 8. The CDR3 covers 15 residues. Per the germline V gene, CDR1 is SGHTA and CDR2 is FQGTGA. This same sample was also part of a study on T cells in Graves' hyperthyroidism and ophthalmopathy. That source notes: Thyroid ultrasound, orbital computed tomography, clinical symptoms, and serum thyroxine and TRAb underpinned diagnoses.

The sequenced sample was peripheral blood mononuclear cells (PBMCs), obtained at new diagnosis, from a patient treated with antithyroid drugs. The rearrangement links TRBV7-3 to TRBJ2-1, with 8 bases identical to TRBD2. The receptor was isolated from a woman aged 18-29 years with Graves disease. The CDR3 spells CASSTIRGGYNEQFF. CDR3 coding DNA: TGTGCCAGCAGTACTATTCGGGGGGGGTACAATGAGCAGTTCTTC.